This TCR beta chain stems from a study of CD8 T cells in ankylosing spondylitis. Overall study findings and caveats: Certain motif variants had earlier appeared in reactive arthritis synovial fluid and blood. Clones linked to disease were reported to show significant enrichment in matched ankylosing spondylitis synovial fluid. CD8+ by phenotype, disease-linked clones were relatively rare in peripheral blood. Made up of about eight highly homologous variants, a TCR beta motif appeared characteristic of ankylosing spondylitis blood.

The CDR3 loop spans 13 amino acids. V was cut by 6 bases and J by 3 bases, with 13 bases left in between. Germline values: CDR1 DFQATT, CDR2 SNEGSKA (reference sequence). By quantitative 5'-RACE with molecular barcodes, the TCR beta libraries were made. MiXCR was run by TCRdb on the 5' RACE reads, yielding one entry per CDR3 protein. The sample gives approximately 540,000 distinct CDR3 sequences, 12% of which show up once; nearly 7% is in the top ten. This clonotype appeared a few times. The target antigen is unknown. The material sequenced was blood, either unsorted or a sorted T cell fraction (not recorded which). The clonotype originates from a male donor with ankylosing spondylitis. V usage is TRBV20-1 and J usage is TRBJ2-3; possibly TRBD1 or TRBD2 for D (5 bases each). The chain's CDR3 is CSAGTGETDTQYF. The CDR3 DNA is TGCAGTGCGGGGACCGGTGAAACAGATACGCAGTATTTT.